What follows describes a single TCR beta chain. These data are taken from a study of cytomegalovirus exposure and HLA in healthy donors. The CDR3 contains 16 residues. Germline values: CDR1 LNHNV, CDR2 YYDKDF (reference sequence). V lost 4 bases to trimming and J lost 2 bases, with 17 bases between them. Both 60 Vbeta primers and 13 Jbeta primers went into the PCR. Clones were read by immunoSEQ multiplex PCR, and TCRdb kept only the in-frame ones, dropping some. In the table there are roughly 120,000 clones, around a tenth of which are singletons. The origin of this receptor is a man aged 30 to 45 in good health and CMV-seronegative. The sequenced sample was PBMCs. The chain combines TRBV15 with TRBJ2-5; D might be TRBD2 (6 bases). Here the CDR3 DNA reads TGTGCCACCAGCAAAACCGGCGGGAACCCACAAGAGACCCAGTACTTC. This encodes CATSKTGGNPQETQYF.